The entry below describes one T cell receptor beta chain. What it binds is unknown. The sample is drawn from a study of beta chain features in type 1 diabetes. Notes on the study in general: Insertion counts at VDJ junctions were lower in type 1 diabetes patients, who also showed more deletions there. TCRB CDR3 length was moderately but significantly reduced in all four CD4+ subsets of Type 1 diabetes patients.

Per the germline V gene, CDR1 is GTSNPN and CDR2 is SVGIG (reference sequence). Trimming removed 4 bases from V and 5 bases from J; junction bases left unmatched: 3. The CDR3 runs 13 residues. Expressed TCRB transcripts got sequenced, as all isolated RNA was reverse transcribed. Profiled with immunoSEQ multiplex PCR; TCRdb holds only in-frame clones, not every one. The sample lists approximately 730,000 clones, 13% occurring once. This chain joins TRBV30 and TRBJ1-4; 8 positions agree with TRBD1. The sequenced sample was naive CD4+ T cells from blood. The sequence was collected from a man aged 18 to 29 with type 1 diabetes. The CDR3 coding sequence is TGTGCCTGGACGCAGGGGGCGAATGAAAAACTGTTTTTT. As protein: CAWTQGANEKLFF. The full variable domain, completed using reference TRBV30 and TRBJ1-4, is SQTIHQWPATLVQPVGSPLSLECTVEGTSNPNLYWYRQAAGRGLQLLFYSVGIGQISSEVPQNLSASRPQDRQFILSSKKLLLSDSGFYLCAWTQGANEKLFFGSGTQLSVL.